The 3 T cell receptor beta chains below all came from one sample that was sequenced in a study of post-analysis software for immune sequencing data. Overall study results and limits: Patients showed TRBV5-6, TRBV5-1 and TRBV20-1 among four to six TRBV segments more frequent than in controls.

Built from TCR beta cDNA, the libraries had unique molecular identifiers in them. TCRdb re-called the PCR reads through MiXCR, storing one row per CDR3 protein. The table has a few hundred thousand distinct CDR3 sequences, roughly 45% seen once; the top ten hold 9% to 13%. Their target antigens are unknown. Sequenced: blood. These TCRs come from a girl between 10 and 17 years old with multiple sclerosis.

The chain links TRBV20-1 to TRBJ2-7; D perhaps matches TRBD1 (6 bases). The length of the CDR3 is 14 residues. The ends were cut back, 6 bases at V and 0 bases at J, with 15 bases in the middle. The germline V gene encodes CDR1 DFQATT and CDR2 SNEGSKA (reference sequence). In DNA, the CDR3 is TGCAGTGCCCCACCAGCGGACAGCTCCTACGAGCAGTACTTC. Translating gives CSAPPADSSYEQYF.

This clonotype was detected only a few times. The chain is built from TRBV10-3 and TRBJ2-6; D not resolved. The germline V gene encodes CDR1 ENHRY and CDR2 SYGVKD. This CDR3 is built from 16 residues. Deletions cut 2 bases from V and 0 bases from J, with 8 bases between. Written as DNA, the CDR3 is TGTGCCATCAGTGAGAAAGGCCGCTCTGGGGCCAACGTCCTGACTTTC. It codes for CAISEKGRSGANVLTF.

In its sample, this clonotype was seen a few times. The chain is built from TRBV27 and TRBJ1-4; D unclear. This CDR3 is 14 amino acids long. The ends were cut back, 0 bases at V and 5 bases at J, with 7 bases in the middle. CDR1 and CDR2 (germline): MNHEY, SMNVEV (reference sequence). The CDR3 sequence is CASSLSPQNEKLFF. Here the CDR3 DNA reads TGTGCCAGCAGTTTATCACCCCAAAATGAAAAACTGTTTTTT.